This T cell receptor (beta chain) originates from a study of beta chain features in type 1 diabetes. The CDR3 is made up of 14 amino acids. Germline V gives CDR1 SGHDT, CDR2 YYEEEE. With V trimmed by 3 bases and J by 8 bases, 7 bases remained unmatched. The isolated RNA, all of it, was reverse transcribed, so expressed TCRB transcripts were what got sequenced. Here immunoSEQ multiplex PCR was the method, and the copy in TCRdb shows in-frame clones only, minus some. The repertoire holds a few hundred thousand clones, 15% to 20% seen once, with around 0.04% in the top ten. The purity of all sorted populations exceeded 95%. This clone occurred a few times.

V usage is TRBV5-6 and J usage is TRBJ1-1; TRBD1 matches at 10 bases. The material sequenced was naive CD4+ T cells from blood. The receptor comes from a woman aged 18-30 years in good health. The CDR3 DNA follows: TGTGCCAGCAGCTGGGGACAGGGGCGCGGGGAAGCTTTCTTT. It encodes CASSWGQGRGEAFF.